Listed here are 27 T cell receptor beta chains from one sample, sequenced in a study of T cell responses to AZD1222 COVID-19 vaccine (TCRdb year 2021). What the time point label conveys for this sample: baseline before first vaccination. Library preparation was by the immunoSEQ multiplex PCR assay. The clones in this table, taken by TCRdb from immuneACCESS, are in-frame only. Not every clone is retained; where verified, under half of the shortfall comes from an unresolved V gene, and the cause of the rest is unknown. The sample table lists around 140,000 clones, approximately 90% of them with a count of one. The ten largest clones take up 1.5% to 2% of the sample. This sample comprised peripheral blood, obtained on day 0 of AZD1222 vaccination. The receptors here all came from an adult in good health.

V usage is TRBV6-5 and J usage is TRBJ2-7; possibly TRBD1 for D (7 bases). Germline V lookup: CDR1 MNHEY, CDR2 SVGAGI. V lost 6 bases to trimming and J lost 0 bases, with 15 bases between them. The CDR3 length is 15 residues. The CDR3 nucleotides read TGTGCCAGCAGGGGGGGCGGGACAGTCTCCTACGAGCAGTACTTC. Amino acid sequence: CASRGGGTVSYEQYF.

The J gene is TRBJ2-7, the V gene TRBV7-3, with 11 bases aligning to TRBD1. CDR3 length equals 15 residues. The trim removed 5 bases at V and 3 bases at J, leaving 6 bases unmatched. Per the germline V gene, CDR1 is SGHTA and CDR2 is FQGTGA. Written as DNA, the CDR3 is TGTGCCAGCAGCCCTGGGGGGACAGGGGGCTACGAGCAGTACTTC. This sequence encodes CASSPGGTGGYEQYF.

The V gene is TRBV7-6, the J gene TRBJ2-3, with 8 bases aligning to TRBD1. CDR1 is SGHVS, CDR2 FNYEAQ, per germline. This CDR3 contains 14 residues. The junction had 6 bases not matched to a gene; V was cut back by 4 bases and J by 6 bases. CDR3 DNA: TGTGCCAGCAGCTCCCGGACAGGGTTGGATACGCAGTATTTT. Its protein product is CASSSRTGLDTQYF.

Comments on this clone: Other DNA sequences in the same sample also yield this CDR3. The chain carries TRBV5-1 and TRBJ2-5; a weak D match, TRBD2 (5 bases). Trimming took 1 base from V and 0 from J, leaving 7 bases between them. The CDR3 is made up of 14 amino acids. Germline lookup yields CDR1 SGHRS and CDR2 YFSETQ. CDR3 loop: CASSLSGYQETQYF. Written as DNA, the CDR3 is TGCGCCAGCAGCTTGTCGGGGTACCAAGAGACCCAGTACTTC.

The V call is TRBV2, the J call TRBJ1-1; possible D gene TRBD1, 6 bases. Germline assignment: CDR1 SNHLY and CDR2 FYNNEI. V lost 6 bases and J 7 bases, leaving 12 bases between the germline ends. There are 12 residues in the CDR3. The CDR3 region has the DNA TGTGCCAGCAGGGAGGACAGTCTTGAAGCTTTCTTT. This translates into CASREDSLEAFF.

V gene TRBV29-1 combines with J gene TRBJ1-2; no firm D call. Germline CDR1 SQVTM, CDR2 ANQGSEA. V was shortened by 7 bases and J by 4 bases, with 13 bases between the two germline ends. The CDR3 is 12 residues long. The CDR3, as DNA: TGCAGCGCAGGATCGGACCGCTATGGCTACACCTTC. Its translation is CSAGSDRYGYTF.

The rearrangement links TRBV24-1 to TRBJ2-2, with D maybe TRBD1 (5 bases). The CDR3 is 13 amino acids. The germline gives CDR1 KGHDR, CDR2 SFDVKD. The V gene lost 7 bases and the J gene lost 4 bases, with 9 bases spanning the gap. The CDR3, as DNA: TGTGCCACCAGGGGGCAAGGCACCGGGGAGCTGTTTTTT. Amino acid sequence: CATRGQGTGELFF.

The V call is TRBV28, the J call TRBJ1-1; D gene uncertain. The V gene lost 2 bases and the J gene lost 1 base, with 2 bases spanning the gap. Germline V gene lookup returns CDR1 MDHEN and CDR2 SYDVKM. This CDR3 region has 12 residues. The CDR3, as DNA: TGTGCCAGCAGTTTACGGAACACTGAAGCTTTCTTT. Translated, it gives CASSLRNTEAFF.

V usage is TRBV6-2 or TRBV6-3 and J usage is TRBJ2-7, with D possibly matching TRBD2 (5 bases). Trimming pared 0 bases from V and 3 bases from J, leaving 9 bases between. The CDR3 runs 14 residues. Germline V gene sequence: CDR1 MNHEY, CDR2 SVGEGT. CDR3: CASSYSIEGYEQYF. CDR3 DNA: TGTGCCAGCAGTTACTCGATTGAGGGCTACGAGCAGTACTTC.

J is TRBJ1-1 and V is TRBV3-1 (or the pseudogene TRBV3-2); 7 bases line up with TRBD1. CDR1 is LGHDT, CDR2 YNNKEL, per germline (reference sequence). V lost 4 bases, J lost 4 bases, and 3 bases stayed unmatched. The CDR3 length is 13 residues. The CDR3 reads CASSRAGGTEAFF. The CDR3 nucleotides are TGTGCCAGCAGCCGCGCAGGGGGCACTGAAGCTTTCTTT.

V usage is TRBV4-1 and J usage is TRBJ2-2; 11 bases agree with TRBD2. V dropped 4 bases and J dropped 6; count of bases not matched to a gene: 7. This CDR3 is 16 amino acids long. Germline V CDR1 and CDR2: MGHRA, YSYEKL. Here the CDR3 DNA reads TGCGCCAGCAGCCTAGCGGGGGGGGTGGCCCCCGGGGAGCTGTTTTTT. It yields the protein CASSLAGGVAPGELFF.

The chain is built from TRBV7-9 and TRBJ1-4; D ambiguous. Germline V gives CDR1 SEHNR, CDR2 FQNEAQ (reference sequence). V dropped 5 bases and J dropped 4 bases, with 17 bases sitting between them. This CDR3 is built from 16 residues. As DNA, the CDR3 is TGTGCCAGCAGCATCCTCGTTGCAGCAAATAATGAAAAACTGTTTTTT. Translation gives CASSILVAANNEKLFF.

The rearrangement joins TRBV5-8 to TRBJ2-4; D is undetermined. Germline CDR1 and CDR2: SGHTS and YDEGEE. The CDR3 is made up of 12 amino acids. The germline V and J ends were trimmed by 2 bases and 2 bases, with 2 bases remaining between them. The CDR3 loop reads CASSLSKNIQYF. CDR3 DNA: TGTGCCAGCAGCTTATCCAAAAACATTCAGTACTTC. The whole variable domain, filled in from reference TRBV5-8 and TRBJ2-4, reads EAGVTQSPTHLIKTRGQQATLRCSPISGHTSVYWYQQALGLGLQFLLWYDEGEERNRGNFPPRFSGRQFPNYSSELNVNALELEDSALYLCASSLSKNIQYFGAGTRLSVL.

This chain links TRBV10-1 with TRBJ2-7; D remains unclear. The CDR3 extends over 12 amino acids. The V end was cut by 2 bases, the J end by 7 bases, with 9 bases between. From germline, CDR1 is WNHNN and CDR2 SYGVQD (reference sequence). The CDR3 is CASSEVLGEQYF. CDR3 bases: TGCGCCAGCAGTGAGGTGTTGGGTGAGCAGTACTTC.

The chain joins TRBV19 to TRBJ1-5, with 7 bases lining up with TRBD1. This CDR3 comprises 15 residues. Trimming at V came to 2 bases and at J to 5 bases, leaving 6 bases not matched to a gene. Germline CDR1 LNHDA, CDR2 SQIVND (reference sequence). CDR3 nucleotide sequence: TGTGCCAGTAGTATAAAGGGACAGTGGGATCAGCCCCAGCATTTT. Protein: CASSIKGQWDQPQHF.

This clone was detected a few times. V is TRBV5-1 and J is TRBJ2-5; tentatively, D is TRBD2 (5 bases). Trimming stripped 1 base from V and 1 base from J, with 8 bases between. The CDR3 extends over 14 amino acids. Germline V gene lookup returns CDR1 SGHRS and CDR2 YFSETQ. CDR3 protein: CASSLSLAQETQYF. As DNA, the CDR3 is TGCGCCAGCAGCTTGAGCCTAGCCCAAGAGACCCAGTACTTC.

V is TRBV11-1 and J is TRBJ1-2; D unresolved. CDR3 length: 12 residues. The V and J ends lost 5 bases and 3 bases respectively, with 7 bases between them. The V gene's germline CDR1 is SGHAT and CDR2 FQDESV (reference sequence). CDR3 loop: CASSLRDYGYTF. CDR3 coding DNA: TGTGCCAGCAGCCTAAGGGACTATGGCTACACCTTC.

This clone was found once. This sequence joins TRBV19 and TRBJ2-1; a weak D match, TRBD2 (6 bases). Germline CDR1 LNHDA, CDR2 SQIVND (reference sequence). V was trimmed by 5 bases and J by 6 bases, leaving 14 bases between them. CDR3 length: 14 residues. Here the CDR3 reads CASSWGEGGNEQFF. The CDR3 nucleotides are TGTGCCAGTAGTTGGGGAGAGGGAGGCAATGAGCAGTTCTTC.

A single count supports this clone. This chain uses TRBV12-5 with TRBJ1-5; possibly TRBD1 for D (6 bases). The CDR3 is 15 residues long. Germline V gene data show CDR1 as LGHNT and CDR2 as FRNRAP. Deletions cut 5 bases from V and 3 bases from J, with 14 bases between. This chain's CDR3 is CASGKDRTYNQPQHF. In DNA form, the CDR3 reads TGTGCTAGTGGTAAAGACAGGACCTACAATCAGCCCCAGCATTTT.

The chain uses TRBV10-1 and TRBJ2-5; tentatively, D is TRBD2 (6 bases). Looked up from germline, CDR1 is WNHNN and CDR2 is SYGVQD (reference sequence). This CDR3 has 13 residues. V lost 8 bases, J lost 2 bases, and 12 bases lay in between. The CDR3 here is CASLNGSQETQYF. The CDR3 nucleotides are TGCGCCAGCCTGAACGGGAGTCAAGAGACCCAGTACTTC.

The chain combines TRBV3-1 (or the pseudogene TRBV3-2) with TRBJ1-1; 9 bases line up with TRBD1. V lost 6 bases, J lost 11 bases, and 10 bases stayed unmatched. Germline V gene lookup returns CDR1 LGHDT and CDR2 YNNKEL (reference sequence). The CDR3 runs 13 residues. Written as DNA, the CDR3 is TGTGCCAGCAGTTTCCCGGGACAGGGATGGGCTTTCTTT. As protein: CASSFPGQGWAFF.

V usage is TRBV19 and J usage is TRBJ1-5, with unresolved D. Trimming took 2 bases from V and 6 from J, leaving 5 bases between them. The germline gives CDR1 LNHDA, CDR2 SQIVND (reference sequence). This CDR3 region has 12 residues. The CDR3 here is CASSILGQPQHF. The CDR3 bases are TGTGCCAGTAGTATACTGGGTCAGCCCCAGCATTTT. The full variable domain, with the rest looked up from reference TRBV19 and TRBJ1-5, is DGGITQSPKYLFRKEGQNVTLSCEQNLNHDAMYWYRQDPGQGLRLIYYSQIVNDFQKGDIAEGYSVSREKKESFPLTVTSAQKNPTAFYLCASSILGQPQHFGDGTRLSIL.

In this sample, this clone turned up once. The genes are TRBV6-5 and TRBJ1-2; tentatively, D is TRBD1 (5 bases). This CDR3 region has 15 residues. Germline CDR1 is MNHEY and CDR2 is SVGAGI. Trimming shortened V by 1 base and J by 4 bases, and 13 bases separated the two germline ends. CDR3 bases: TGTGCCAGCAGTTACTTCAGGGAGGCTATCTATGGCTACACCTTC. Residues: CASSYFREAIYGYTF.

CDR3 sequence: CASRKTGSSYEQYF. In DNA form, the CDR3 reads TGTGCCAGCCGAAAAACCGGCAGCTCCTACGAGCAGTACTTC. This chain uses TRBV27 with TRBJ2-7, with no clear D. CDR3 length: 14 residues. Germline-derived CDR1 and CDR2 are MNHEY and SMNVEV (reference sequence). Trimming cost V 8 bases and J 0 bases, with 14 bases left between them.

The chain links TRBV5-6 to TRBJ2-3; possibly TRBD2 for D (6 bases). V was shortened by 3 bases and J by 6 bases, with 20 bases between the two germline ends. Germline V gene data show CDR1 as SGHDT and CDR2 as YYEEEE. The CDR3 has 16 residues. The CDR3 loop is CASSWTGLSRGDTQYF. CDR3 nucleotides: TGTGCCAGCAGCTGGACGGGACTTTCTCGGGGGGATACGCAGTATTTT.

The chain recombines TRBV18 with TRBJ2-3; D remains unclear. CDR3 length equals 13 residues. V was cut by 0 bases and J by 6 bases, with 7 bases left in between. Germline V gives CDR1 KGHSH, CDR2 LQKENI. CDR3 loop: CASSPPTLDTQYF. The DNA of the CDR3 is TGTGCCAGCTCACCACCAACCTTGGATACGCAGTATTTT.

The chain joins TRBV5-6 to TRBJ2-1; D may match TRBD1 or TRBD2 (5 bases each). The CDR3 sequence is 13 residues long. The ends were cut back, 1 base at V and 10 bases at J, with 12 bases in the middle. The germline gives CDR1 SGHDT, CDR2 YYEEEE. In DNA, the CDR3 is TGTGCCAGCAGCTTGATGGGGGATGGCGAGCAGTTCTTC. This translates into CASSLMGDGEQFF.